This section outlines one T cell receptor beta chain sequence together with its context. The antigen is undetermined. Using its own MiXCR run on the reads, TCRdb lists one record per CDR3 protein. The sample yields 650,000 to 850,000 distinct CDR3 sequences, roughly 29% seen once. These data belong to a study of T cell repertoires in cytomegalovirus infection. Looking at the study overall: Shared public TCR beta signatures pointed to both CMV infection and a matching HLA type. Study-wide results and limits: HLA-C-restricted CMV clonotypes gave the most frequent clonotype in two of eight donors.

Source: cultured CD8+ T cells from PBMCs, taken from culture after CMV antigen stimulation. The receptor was derived from a human donor in good health (CMV status not recorded). Some clones in this sample may be carry-over from other donors' samples.

CDR3 amino acids: CASRYGTNSPLHF. As DNA, the CDR3 is TGTGCCAGTAGGTACGGGACGAATTCACCCCTCCACTTT. The chain combines TRBV19 with TRBJ1-6; tentatively, D is TRBD1 (5 bases). Germline V gene lookup returns CDR1 LNHDA and CDR2 SQIVND (reference sequence). The CDR3 spans 13 residues. Trimming pared 6 bases from V and 7 bases from J, leaving 10 bases between.